The entry below describes one T cell receptor (beta chain). Its antigen is still unknown. The data were obtained in a study of CD8+ T cells in alopecia areata. For the study at large: Treated patients were given 5 to 10 mg oral tofacitinib twice daily. Regarding the study as a whole: Mice showed TCR sharing more clearly than patients did, possibly owing to HLA.

The J segment lost 5 bases and the V segment lost 3 bases, leaving 5 bases of the junction unmatched. This CDR3 is 15 amino acids long. CDR1 and CDR2 (germline): SGHVS, FQNEAQ. cDNA reverse transcribed from extracted RNA served as the sequencing template. The repertoire was sequenced with immunoSEQ multiplex PCR; TCRdb's copy has only in-frame clones and lacks some. The table records 100,000 to 150,000 clones, about 49% of them present only once. The chain carries TRBV7-8 and TRBJ2-7; 12 nucleotides match TRBD1. This sample comprised CD8+ T cells sorted from blood, obtained at week 0. This receptor was taken from a human donor with alopecia areata. The CDR3 DNA reads as TGTGCCAGCAGCTTTGGGGGACAGGGGGCCGACGAGCAGTACTTC. Amino acid sequence: CASSFGGQGADEQYF.